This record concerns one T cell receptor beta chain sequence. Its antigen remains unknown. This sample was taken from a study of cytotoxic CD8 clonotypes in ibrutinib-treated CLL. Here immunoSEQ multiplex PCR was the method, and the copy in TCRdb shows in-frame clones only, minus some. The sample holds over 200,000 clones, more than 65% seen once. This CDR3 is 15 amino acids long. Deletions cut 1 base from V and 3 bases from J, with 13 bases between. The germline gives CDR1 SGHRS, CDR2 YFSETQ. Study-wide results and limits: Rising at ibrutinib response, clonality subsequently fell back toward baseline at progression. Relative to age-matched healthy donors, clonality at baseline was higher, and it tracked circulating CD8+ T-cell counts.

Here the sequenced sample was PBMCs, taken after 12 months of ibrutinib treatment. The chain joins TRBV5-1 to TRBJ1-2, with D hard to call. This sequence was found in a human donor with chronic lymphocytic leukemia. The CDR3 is CASSLYRGSDYGYTF. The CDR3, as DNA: TGCGCCAGCAGCTTGTATCGGGGTTCAGACTATGGCTACACCTTC.